This T cell receptor beta chain was sequenced for a study of blood T cell repertoires in COVID-19. For the study at large: Sources were T cells, B-cell-depleted T cells, or PBMCs; the material itself was cDNA or gDNA.

Original processing notes: Scientists estimated how many nucleated cells there were by amplifying reference gene primers. Here immunoSEQ multiplex PCR was the method, and the copy in TCRdb shows in-frame clones only, minus some. V, J and clone size reflect that table, while D and trimming were determined from the DNA. The sample shows under 200,000 clones, 75% to 85% of them seen only once. Seattle enrolled patients during active infection and tracked them longitudinally. CDR1 is SNHLY and CDR2 is FYNNEI in the germline V gene. The CDR3 spans 18 residues. J lost 7 bases, V lost 0 bases, and 12 bases had no gene match. In this sample, this clone turned up once.

This receptor was taken from a middle-aged woman with COVID-19, enrolled during active disease. Sequencing was performed on peripheral blood. V is TRBV2 and J is TRBJ2-1; the match to TRBD2 covers 10 bases. Here the CDR3 DNA reads TGTGCCAGCAGTGAAGCGCTTCTAGGAGCGGGAGGGCCAAATGAGCAGTTCTTC. Translated: CASSEALLGAGGPNEQFF.